These 5 T cell receptor beta chains came from one sample sequenced in a study of blood T cell repertoires in COVID-19. The repertoire was sequenced with immunoSEQ multiplex PCR; TCRdb's copy has only in-frame clones and lacks some. The profile covers hundreds of thousands of clones, with roughly 90% appearing a single time and roughly 11% taken by the ten largest. The sample consisted of peripheral blood. The receptors shown here come from a woman aged 25 to 45 with COVID-19, enrolled during active disease.

This chain joins TRBV5-1 and TRBJ2-1; TRBD1 aligns across 7 bases. The J segment lost 0 bases and the V segment lost 7 bases, leaving 7 bases of the junction unmatched. From germline, CDR1 is SGHRS and CDR2 YFSETQ. The CDR3 length is 15 residues. CDR3 in amino acids: CASALRDSSYNEQFF. In DNA form, the CDR3 reads TGCGCCAGCGCCCTCAGGGACAGCTCCTACAATGAGCAGTTCTTC.

The chain combines TRBV12-3 or TRBV12-4 with TRBJ1-2; 9 bases are a match to TRBD1. The CDR3 sequence is 13 residues long. Trimming took 5 bases from V and 11 from J; bases not matched to a gene: 9. The chain's CDR3 is CASSLGQGVGYTF. The CDR3, as DNA: TGTGCCAGCAGTCTGGGACAGGGAGTAGGATACACCTTC.

The rearrangement links TRBV20-1 to TRBJ1-2; D call uncertain. CDR1 and CDR2 (germline): DFQATT, SNEGSKA (reference sequence). The CDR3 contains 10 residues. V lost 3 bases to trimming and J lost 6 bases, with 5 bases between them. The CDR3 sequence: CSASVDGYTF. The CDR3 nucleotides are TGCAGTGCTAGCGTAGATGGCTACACCTTC.

J is TRBJ1-2 and V is TRBV7-9; tentatively, D is TRBD1 (5 bases). CDR3 length equals 15 residues. The V gene's germline CDR1 is SEHNR and CDR2 FQNEAQ (reference sequence). V was trimmed by 3 bases and J by 2 bases, leaving 13 bases between them. The CDR3 is CASSLVGHRNYGYTF. For the CDR3, the DNA is TGTGCCAGCAGCTTGGTTGGACATCGGAACTATGGCTACACCTTC. Full variable domain (remainder filled in from reference TRBV7-9 and TRBJ1-2): DTGVSQNPRHKITKRGQNVTFRCDPISEHNRLYWYRQTLGQGPEFLTYFQNEAQLEKSRLLSDRFSAERPKGSFSTLEIQRTEQGDSAMYLCASSLVGHRNYGYTFGSGTRLTVV.

Worth noting for this clone: Other DNA sequences of this sample code for an identical CDR3. The V and J genes are TRBV5-1 and TRBJ1-2; D is possibly TRBD1 (5 bases). V was pared by 0 bases and J by 2 bases, with 5 bases between. CDR3 length equals 13 residues. Germline V gene data show CDR1 as SGHRS and CDR2 as YFSETQ. The CDR3 nucleotides are TGCGCCAGCAGCTTGGAGGGGAACTATGGCTACACCTTC. Its protein is CASSLEGNYGYTF.